This TCR beta chain came from a study of a mutant IDH1 vaccine in newly diagnosed glioma. Whole-study context: Patients arrived already treated with radiotherapy, temozolomide, or both, most having had both.

Per germline, CDR1 SGHRS and CDR2 YFSETQ. V was clipped by 0 bases and J by 7 bases, with 10 bases between them. CDR3 length: 14 residues. As concerns this clone: Its antigen is undetermined.

General study findings and limits: Vaccination induced immune responses in approximately 93% of patients.

Generated by immunoSEQ multiplex PCR, the TCRdb table keeps only in-frame clones and is missing some. Among about 26,000 clones listed, roughly three quarters were seen once. Regarding time point: week 5, during vaccination. Every single dose of the vaccine, 300 ug of mutant IDH1 20-mer peptide, came with topical imiquimod. Donors' newly diagnosed IDH1-mutant WHO grade 3 or 4 astrocytomas lacked nuclear ATRX. This clonotype was sampled from a man aged 35 to 55 with glioma. Some clones in this sample may be carry-over from other donors' samples. The sample was PBMCs, taken from a glioma patient whose treatment included an IDH1 peptide vaccine. The chain employs TRBV5-1 and TRBJ1-4; unclear D gene. This chain's CDR3 is CASSLERESEKLFF. CDR3 nucleotides: TGCGCCAGCAGCTTGGAGCGTGAATCTGAAAAACTGTTTTTT. The complete variable domain, with remaining parts taken from reference TRBV5-1 and TRBJ1-4, reads KAGVTQTPRYLIKTRGQQVTLSCSPISGHRSVSWYQQTPGQGLQFLFEYFSETQRNKGNFPGRFSGRQFSNSRSEMNVSTLELGDSALYLCASSLERESEKLFFGSGTQLSVL.